Presented here are 13 T cell receptor beta chains from one specimen sequenced in a study of blood T cell repertoires in COVID-19 (dated by TCRdb to about 2020). The protocol used for the library was the immunoSEQ multiplex PCR assay. TCRdb took this table from immuneACCESS and kept in-frame rearrangements with V and J called. Such tables lack part of the clones; where checked against another copy, unresolved V genes explain under half of the gap, and the rest is unexplained. The sample table contains 150,000 to 200,000 clones; only one count was recorded for about 80% of them. The top ten clonotypes cover 6.5% to 9% of the sample. The sample consisted of peripheral blood. The receptors derive from a woman aged 40 to 50 with COVID-19, enrolled during active disease.

The chain carries TRBV10-3 and TRBJ1-5; D is ambiguous. The CDR3 has 15 amino acids. Germline V lookup: CDR1 ENHRY, CDR2 SYGVKD. Trimming shortened V by 2 bases and J by 6 bases, and 14 bases separated the two germline ends. The CDR3 DNA reads as TGTGCCATCAGTGAGGGTCGAGGGAGTCTTCAGCCCCAGCATTTT. It specifies CAISEGRGSLQPQHF.

V usage is TRBV7-6 and J usage is TRBJ2-7, with 8 positions matching TRBD2. Unmatched junction bases numbered 15, after V lost 4 bases and J lost 7 bases. This CDR3 spans 16 amino acids. Germline V gives CDR1 SGHVS, CDR2 FNYEAQ. CDR3 protein: CASSSFFSGRTGEQYF. CDR3 nucleotide sequence: TGTGCCAGCAGCTCGTTCTTCAGCGGGAGAACCGGGGAGCAGTACTTC. Full variable domain (remainder filled in from reference TRBV7-6 and TRBJ2-7): GAGVSQSPRYKVTKRGQDVALRCDPISGHVSLYWYRQALGQGPEFLTYFNYEAQQDKSGLPNDRFSAERPEGSISTLTIQRTEQRDSAMYRCASSSFFSGRTGEQYFGPGTRLTVT.

The chain uses TRBV5-1 and TRBJ1-1; 7 bases line up with TRBD1. This CDR3 region has 13 residues. CDR1 SGHRS and CDR2 YFSETQ come from the germline V gene. Trimming took 6 bases from V and 5 from J; bases not matched to a gene: 7. DNA for the CDR3: TGCGCCAGCATCAGACAGGGAGGAACTGAAGCTTTCTTT. Amino acid sequence: CASIRQGGTEAFF.

The chain employs TRBV6-1 and TRBJ2-7; D is unclear. There are 13 residues in the CDR3. Trimming took 3 bases from V and 6 from J, leaving 12 bases between them. Looked up from germline, CDR1 is MNHNS and CDR2 is SASEGT. CDR3 amino acids: CASSDAPLFEQYF. The CDR3 DNA follows: TGTGCCAGCAGTGATGCCCCCCTATTCGAGCAGTACTTC.

This chain uses TRBV7-9 with TRBJ1-5, with D tentatively TRBD1 (6 bases). The CDR3 runs 13 residues. Trimming left V 5 bases short and J 5 bases short, with 10 bases between. The germline CDR1 and CDR2 sequences are SEHNR and FQNEAQ (reference sequence). DNA for the CDR3: TGTGCCAGCAGCCTTAACAGGGATCAGCCCCAGCATTTT. Translation: CASSLNRDQPQHF.

V and J are TRBV5-1 and TRBJ2-4; 7 positions agree with TRBD1. With 0 bases clipped from V and 6 bases from J, the junction kept 9 bases outside the gene matches. Per the germline V gene, CDR1 is SGHRS and CDR2 is YFSETQ. The CDR3 extends over 16 amino acids. The CDR3 DNA sequence: TGCGCCAGCAGCTTGGGGGGACAGAGGTTCGGAAACATTCAGTACTTC. This codes for CASSLGGQRFGNIQYF.

V is TRBV19 and J is TRBJ1-5; possibly TRBD1 for D (5 bases). CDR1 and CDR2 (germline): LNHDA, SQIVND (reference sequence). CDR3 size: 11 residues. Trimming pared 9 bases from V and 4 bases from J, leaving 7 bases between. CDR3 sequence reads: CASGGNQPQHF. DNA for the CDR3: TGTGCCAGCGGGGGGAATCAGCCCCAGCATTTT.

The V and J genes are TRBV11-2 and TRBJ2-5; weak D call: TRBD2 (6 bases). CDR1 and CDR2 from the germline V gene are SGHAT and FQNNGV. V lost 6 bases and J 5 bases, leaving 19 bases between the germline ends. This CDR3 spans 15 amino acids. The CDR3 is CASSRTGGVGETQYF. CDR3 in DNA: TGTGCCAGCAGTCGAACGGGCGGGGTAGGGGAGACCCAGTACTTC.

This clone has just one count. The genes are TRBV2 and TRBJ2-5; TRBD1 matches at 8 bases. The CDR3 is 15 amino acids. V shed 6 bases and J 1 base; nucleotides not matched to a gene: 7. In germline, CDR1 is SNHLY, CDR2 FYNNEI. CDR3 nucleotides: TGTGCCAGCAGGCGGACAGGGACTCTCCAAGAGACCCAGTACTTC. Its protein product is CASRRTGTLQETQYF.

The table lists this clone with a count of one. V is TRBV3-1 (or the pseudogene TRBV3-2) and J is TRBJ2-1; 10 nucleotides agree with TRBD2. Losses at the gene ends were 10 bases for V and 9 bases for J; bases not matched to a gene: 12. CDR1 and CDR2 (germline): LGHDT, YNNKEL (reference sequence). This CDR3 comprises 14 residues. CDR3: CATGLANLWGEQFF. CDR3 sequence (DNA): TGTGCCACGGGACTAGCGAACCTTTGGGGTGAGCAGTTCTTC.

Only a few counts were recorded for this clone. The rearrangement joins TRBV19 to TRBJ1-5, with TRBD1 as a possible D gene (5 bases). The CDR3 contains 9 residues. CDR1 LNHDA and CDR2 SQIVND come from the germline V gene (reference sequence). V was trimmed by 8 bases and J by 10 bases, leaving 6 bases between them. CDR3 bases: TGTGCCAGTGGGGCCCCCCAGCATTTT. It yields the protein CASGAPQHF.

The V gene is TRBV27, the J gene TRBJ1-2; weak D call: TRBD1 (6 bases). V dropped 6 bases and J dropped 8 bases, with 16 bases sitting between them. Germline values: CDR1 MNHEY, CDR2 SMNVEV (reference sequence). The CDR3 runs 13 residues. The CDR3 bases are TGTGCCAGCAGCGAGAGGGGGGGGTACGGCTACACCTTC. Encoded protein: CASSERGGYGYTF.

The genes are TRBV27 and TRBJ2-5; possible D gene TRBD1, 5 bases. The CDR3 is made up of 14 amino acids. CDR1 and CDR2 from the germline V gene are MNHEY and SMNVEV (reference sequence). Deletions cut 3 bases from V and 4 bases from J, with 12 bases between. The CDR3 nucleotides are TGTGCCAGCAGTTTGACAGCGTTTGGAGAGACCCAGTACTTC. Encoded protein: CASSLTAFGETQYF.